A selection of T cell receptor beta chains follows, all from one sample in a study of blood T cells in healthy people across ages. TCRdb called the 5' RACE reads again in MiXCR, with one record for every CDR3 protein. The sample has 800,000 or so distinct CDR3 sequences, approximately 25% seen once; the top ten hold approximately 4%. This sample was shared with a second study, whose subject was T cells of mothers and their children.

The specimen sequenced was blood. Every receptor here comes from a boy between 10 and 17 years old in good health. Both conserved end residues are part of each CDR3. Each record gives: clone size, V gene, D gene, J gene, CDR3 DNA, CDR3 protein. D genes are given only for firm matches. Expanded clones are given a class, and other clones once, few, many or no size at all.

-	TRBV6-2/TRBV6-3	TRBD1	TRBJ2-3	TGTGCCAGCAGTTATTGGGACAGTTCCACAGATACGCAGTATTTT	CASSYWDSSTDTQYF
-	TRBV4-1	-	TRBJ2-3	TGCGCCAGCAGCCAGGCAAACTCGTACCCCACAGATACGCAGTATTTT	CASSQANSYPTDTQYF
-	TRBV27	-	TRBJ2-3	TGTGCCAGCATAGTCACAGATACGCAGTATTTT	CASIVTDTQYF
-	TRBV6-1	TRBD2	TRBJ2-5	TGTGCCAGCAGTGGTCTAGCGGGACCCCCGGAGGAGACCCAGTACTTC	CASSGLAGPPEETQYF
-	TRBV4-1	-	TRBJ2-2	TGCGCCAGCAGCCAAGAAAGTGGCGGAGGCGAGCTGTTTTTT	CASSQESGGGELFF
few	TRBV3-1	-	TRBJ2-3	TGTGCCAGCAGCCAAGACTGGCGGGCCCCCGCAGATACGCAGTATTTT	CASSQDWRAPADTQYF
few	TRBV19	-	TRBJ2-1	TGTGCCAGTAGGGATTCTAACAATGAGCAGTTCTTC	CASRDSNNEQFF
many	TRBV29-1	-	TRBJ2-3	TGCAGCGTTGTAGGAGGCACAGATACGCAGTATTTT	CSVVGGTDTQYF
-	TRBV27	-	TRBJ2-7	TGTGCCAGCAGTCCCTACCCCTACGAGCAGTACTTC	CASSPYPYEQYF
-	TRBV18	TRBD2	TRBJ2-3	TGTGCCAGCTCACCCAGAACTAGCGGGACAACAGATACGCAGTATTTT	CASSPRTSGTTDTQYF